This TCR beta chain is from a study of beta chain features in type 1 diabetes. The junction had 12 bases not matched to a gene; V was cut back by 0 bases and J by 10 bases. CDR1 is SQVTM and CDR2 is ANQGSEA in the germline V gene. This CDR3 region has 16 residues. Expressed TCRB transcripts were sequenced because the entire RNA isolate underwent reverse transcription. Assay: immunoSEQ multiplex PCR; the TCRdb copy retains only in-frame clones and omits some. The sample contains around 450,000 clones, over 9.5% of which appear only once. Sequenced sample: naive CD4+ T cells from blood. This sequence originates from a woman aged 18-35 years in good health. The chain employs TRBV29-1 and TRBJ1-4; 9 nucleotides match TRBD1. The CDR3 region is CSVEDRGTGMIGKLFF. CDR3 coding DNA: TGCAGCGTTGAAGATCGTGGGACAGGGATGATCGGAAAACTGTTTTTT. The variable domain in full, completed from reference TRBV29-1 and TRBJ1-4, reads SAVISQKPSRDICQRGTSLTIQCQVDSQVTMMFWYRQQPGQSLTLIATANQGSEATYESGFVIDKFPISRPNLTFSTLTVSNMSPEDSSIYLCSVEDRGTGMIGKLFFGSGTQLSVL.